The 32 T cell receptor beta chains presented below share a single source sample, sequenced in a study of T cell changes during pregnancy in multiple sclerosis. The assay was immunoSEQ multiplex PCR, and TCRdb's table has in-frame clones only and misses some. The sample lists about 64,000 clones; roughly 93% were seen once. The sequencing here drew on peripheral blood, taken in the second trimester of pregnancy. The receptors derive from a female donor with multiple sclerosis, enrolled in a pregnancy study.

The chain recombines TRBV5-1 with TRBJ2-2, with D perhaps TRBD1 (6 bases). The germline V gene has CDR1 SGHRS and CDR2 YFSETQ. V was shortened by 3 bases and J by 1 base, with 13 bases between the two germline ends. This CDR3 spans 16 amino acids. CDR3 amino acids: CASSSQRQENTGELFF. The CDR3 nucleotides are TGCGCCAGCAGCTCCCAAAGACAGGAGAACACCGGGGAGCTGTTTTTT.

This sequence joins TRBV5-6 and TRBJ2-7; 9 bases line up with TRBD1. V lost 4 bases to trimming and J lost 5 bases; unmatched junction nucleotides: 10. CDR1 SGHDT and CDR2 YYEEEE come from the germline V gene. CDR3 size: 15 residues. The DNA of the CDR3 is TGTGCCAGCAGCCTCTTTTGGACAGGGGTCCACGAGCAGTACTTC. Translation gives CASSLFWTGVHEQYF.

This chain connects TRBV2 to TRBJ2-1; possibly TRBD1 for D (5 bases). Germline V gene sequence: CDR1 SNHLY, CDR2 FYNNEI. The CDR3 has 11 residues. V lost 8 bases and J lost 11, with 13 bases in between. CDR3 nucleotides: TGTGCCAGCGTTTTACAGGTGAAGCAGTTCTTC. This codes for CASVLQVKQFF.

The genes are TRBV25-1 and TRBJ2-1; 8 bases align to TRBD1. The germline V gene has CDR1 MGHDK and CDR2 SYGVNS. V lost 3 bases to trimming and J lost 2 bases; unmatched junction nucleotides: 3. CDR3 length: 15 amino acids. The CDR3, as DNA: TGTGCCAGCAGTGAGGGACAGGTAGCCTACAATGAGCAGTTCTTC. It yields the protein CASSEGQVAYNEQFF. The complete variable domain, with remaining parts taken from reference TRBV25-1 and TRBJ2-1, reads EADIYQTPRYLVIGTGKKITLECSQTMGHDKMYWYQQDPGMELHLIHYSYGVNSTEKGDLSSESTVSRIRTEHFPLTLESARPSHTSQYLCASSEGQVAYNEQFFGPGTRLTVL.

This clone was counted only a few times. The chain joins TRBV6-1 to TRBJ2-1, with TRBD2 matching 15 bases. Unmatched junction bases numbered 0, after V lost 4 bases and J lost 2 bases. The CDR3 totals 16 residues. CDR1 is MNHNS and CDR2 is SASEGT in the germline V gene. The CDR3 protein is CASSGTSGGAYNEQFF. The CDR3 DNA sequence: TGTGCCAGCAGTGGGACTAGCGGGGGGGCCTACAATGAGCAGTTCTTC.

The chain uses TRBV30 and TRBJ1-2; no definite D call. This CDR3 has 12 amino acids. With 4 bases removed from V and 3 bases from J, the gap between germline ends came to 9 bases. In germline, CDR1 is GTSNPN, CDR2 SVGIG (reference sequence). In DNA form, the CDR3 reads TGTGCCTGGATGGGCGGGGACTATGGCTACACCTTC. This sequence encodes CAWMGGDYGYTF.

V is TRBV7-2 and J is TRBJ2-5, with D perhaps TRBD1 (5 bases). V was cut by 10 bases and J by 5 bases, with 20 bases left in between. Germline V gene sequence: CDR1 SGHTA, CDR2 FQGNSA. This CDR3 has 14 residues. CDR3 bases: TGTGCCACCTCGAAAGGCAGGGCAGCGGAGACCCAGTACTTC. Protein: CATSKGRAAETQYF.

This rearrangement joins TRBV7-2 to TRBJ2-7; 12 bases fit TRBD2. With 5 bases clipped from V and 6 bases from J, the junction kept 14 bases outside the gene matches. Germline CDR1 and CDR2: SGHTA and FQGNSA. The CDR3 extends over 17 amino acids. DNA of the CDR3: TGTGCCAGCAGCCCCTGGGTACTAGCGGGGGGCAGCGGCGAGCAGTACTTC. Residues: CASSPWVLAGGSGEQYF.

The chain uses TRBV11-2 and TRBJ1-3, with D unresolved. Germline CDR1 is SGHAT and CDR2 is FQNNGV. The CDR3 loop spans 13 amino acids. The V gene lost 5 bases and the J gene lost 4 bases, with 9 bases spanning the gap. The CDR3 protein is CASSTDAGNTIYF. Written as DNA, the CDR3 is TGTGCCAGCAGCACAGACGCGGGAAACACCATATATTTT.

This chain connects TRBV12-2 to TRBJ2-1; the table's D call, TRBD1, has no DNA check behind it. TRBV12-2 is classified as a pseudogene. CDR3 length equals 19 residues. The CDR3 sequence is CASRLARAQGRIPYNEQFF. The CDR3 DNA sequence: TGTGCAAGTCGCTTAGCAAGGGCCCAGGGTCGGATTCCATACAATGAGCAGTTCTTC.

V and J are TRBV7-6 and TRBJ1-6, with D possibly being TRBD1 (6 bases). The V end was cut by 5 bases, the J end by 7 bases, with 12 bases between. CDR1 and CDR2 from the germline V gene are SGHVS and FNYEAQ. This CDR3 is 14 amino acids long. CDR3 protein: CASSRQERNSPLHF. Here the CDR3 DNA reads TGTGCCAGCAGCCGACAGGAAAGGAATTCACCCCTCCACTTT.

This chain's CDR3 is CASSQATGGGGEKLFF. CDR3 DNA sequence: TGCGCCAGCAGCCAAGCAACAGGGGGTGGTGGTGAAAAACTGTTTTTT. The V call is TRBV4-1, the J call TRBJ1-4; 8 nucleotides match TRBD1. Germline values: CDR1 MGHRA, CDR2 YSYEKL. CDR3 length equals 16 residues. V lost 1 base and J lost 7; bases outside the gene matches: 8.

The chain links TRBV4-1 to TRBJ2-2; 8 nucleotides agree with TRBD2. Germline V gene sequence: CDR1 MGHRA, CDR2 YSYEKL. The CDR3 has 16 residues. V lost 0 bases, J lost 3 bases, and 3 bases stayed unmatched. DNA for the CDR3: TGCGCCAGCAGCCAAGATTTAGCGGGGTACACCGGGGAGCTGTTTTTT. This gives the protein CASSQDLAGYTGELFF.

This clone was counted a single time. This chain links TRBV30 with TRBJ1-5; TRBD1 matches at 10 bases. V was clipped by 2 bases and J by 6 bases; unmatched bases: 1. The CDR3 length is 13 residues. Germline CDR1 is GTSNPN and CDR2 is SVGIG (reference sequence). CDR3 amino acids: CAWSRDRGQPQHF. The DNA for the CDR3 is TGTGCCTGGAGTAGGGACAGGGGTCAGCCCCAGCATTTT. The whole variable domain, remainder taken from reference TRBV30 and TRBJ1-5, is SQTIHQWPATLVQPVGSPLSLECTVEGTSNPNLYWYRQAAGRGLQLLFYSVGIGQISSEVPQNLSASRPQDRQFILSSKKLLLSDSGFYLCAWSRDRGQPQHFGDGTRLSIL.

This chain uses TRBV7-2 with TRBJ2-5; the match to TRBD2 covers 12 bases. The CDR3 contains 14 residues. Per germline, CDR1 SGHTA and CDR2 FQGNSA. V was pared by 1 base and J by 6 bases, with 0 bases of the junction left unmatched. The CDR3 here is CASSLGTSGKTQYF. In nucleotides, the CDR3 is TGTGCCAGCAGCTTAGGGACTAGCGGGAAGACCCAGTACTTC.

The chain joins TRBV28 to TRBJ1-5; D not certain. Trimming removed 6 bases from V and 0 bases from J, with 21 bases in between. CDR3 length: 18 residues. Germline lookup yields CDR1 MDHEN and CDR2 SYDVKM. Here the CDR3 DNA reads TGTGCCAGCAGATCCCGAGCGGGCGCGGGGTATAGCAATCAGCCCCAGCATTTT. Amino acids: CASRSRAGAGYSNQPQHF.

This chain joins TRBV11-2 and TRBJ2-2; D perhaps matches TRBD2 (5 bases). The CDR3 contains 16 residues. Trimming pared 4 bases from V and 4 bases from J, leaving 16 bases between. Germline assignment: CDR1 SGHAT and CDR2 FQNNGV. CDR3 bases: TGTGCCAGCAGCTGGTTGGGCCCGGGAAGCACCGGGGAGCTGTTTTTT. Amino acids: CASSWLGPGSTGELFF.

CDR3 residues: CASNSGYGYTF. As DNA, the CDR3 is TGTGCCAGCAATAGTGGCTATGGCTACACCTTC. The chain couples TRBV6-5 to TRBJ1-2; unclear D gene. V was clipped by 7 bases and J by 4 bases, with 7 bases between them. Germline CDR1 and CDR2: MNHEY and SVGAGI. The CDR3 has 11 residues.

This chain links TRBV27 with TRBJ1-1, with D possibly being TRBD1 (6 bases). Germline lookup yields CDR1 MNHEY and CDR2 SMNVEV (reference sequence). The V end lost 5 bases, the J end lost 0 bases, and 13 bases lay between the germline ends. This CDR3 is built from 15 residues. In DNA form, the CDR3 reads TGTGCCAGCAGTCTTCGACAGGACTTGAACACTGAAGCTTTCTTT. As protein: CASSLRQDLNTEAFF.

The chain couples TRBV7-9 to TRBJ2-1; the match to TRBD2 covers 15 bases. Germline loops: CDR1 SEHNR, CDR2 FQNEAQ (reference sequence). The CDR3 runs to 18 residues. Unmatched junction bases numbered 12, after V lost 5 bases and J lost 7 bases. The CDR3 nucleotides are TGTGCCAGCAGCAAGGGACTAGCGGGGGGTCACCATATGAATGAGCAGTTCTTC. Its protein product is CASSKGLAGGHHMNEQFF.

V is TRBV18 and J is TRBJ1-5, with D uncertain. There are 14 residues in the CDR3. Germline V gene data show CDR1 as KGHSH and CDR2 as LQKENI. Trimming shortened V by 3 bases and J by 1 base, and 7 bases separated the two germline ends. CDR3 nucleotides: TGTGCCAGCTCACCCTGGGCCAGCAATCAGCCCCAGCATTTT. Translation gives CASSPWASNQPQHF.

DNA of the CDR3: TGTGCCAGCAGTTTTAGGGCAGGGCAACACGAGCAGTACTTC. Protein sequence: CASSFRAGQHEQYF. The chain uses TRBV27 and TRBJ2-7; tentative D call: TRBD1 (5 bases). From germline, CDR1 is MNHEY and CDR2 SMNVEV (reference sequence). Trimming removed 3 bases at V and 5 bases at J, with 14 bases between. The CDR3 consists of 14 residues.

The genes are TRBV28 and TRBJ1-2, with TRBD1 matching over 12 bases. The junction had 8 bases not matched to a gene; V was cut back by 6 bases and J by 3 bases. The germline V gene has CDR1 MDHEN and CDR2 SYDVKM. The CDR3 covers 16 residues. The CDR3 sequence: CASRVRDRGRDYGYTF. For the CDR3, the DNA is TGTGCCAGCAGGGTCCGGGACAGGGGGCGCGACTATGGCTACACCTTC.

The gene calls are TRBV5-1 and TRBJ1-2; D gene uncertain. The germline CDR1 and CDR2 sequences are SGHRS and YFSETQ. The CDR3 covers 14 residues. Trimming left V 4 bases short and J 3 bases short, with 13 bases between. This CDR3 reads CASSPSEADYGYTF. The CDR3 DNA is TGCGCCAGCAGCCCAAGCGAGGCAGACTATGGCTACACCTTC.

This clone was picked up one time. The genes are TRBV2 and TRBJ2-7; a weak D match, TRBD1 (5 bases). The CDR3 length is 14 residues. Deletions cut 7 bases from V and 3 bases from J, with 16 bases between. Germline CDR1 SNHLY, CDR2 FYNNEI. CDR3 residues: CASMVDRVNYEQYF. CDR3 DNA: TGTGCCAGCATGGTCGACAGAGTAAACTACGAGCAGTACTTC. Full variable domain (rest looked up from reference TRBV2 and TRBJ2-7): EPEVTQTPSHQVTQMGQEVILRCVPISNHLYFYWYRQILGQKVEFLVSFYNNEISEKSEIFDDQFSVERPDGSNFTLKIRSTKLEDSAMYFCASMVDRVNYEQYFGPGTRLTVT.

The chain recombines TRBV6-6 with TRBJ1-1; the D gene is possibly TRBD1 (5 bases). Trimming took 6 bases from V and 1 from J, leaving 12 bases between them. The CDR3 runs to 14 residues. Germline lookup yields CDR1 MNHNY and CDR2 SVGAGI (reference sequence). Here the CDR3 DNA reads TGTGCCAGCAGACCAACAGGAACGAACACTGAAGCTTTCTTT. Translated, it gives CASRPTGTNTEAFF.

The V call is TRBV6-1, the J call TRBJ2-7, with 8 bases matching TRBD1. Germline CDR1 reads MNHNS; CDR2 reads SASEGT. Trimming cost V 2 bases and J 2 bases; bases outside gene matches: 5. The CDR3 extends over 15 amino acids. CDR3 in amino acids: CASSETPTGAYEQYF. In DNA form, the CDR3 reads TGTGCCAGCAGTGAAACTCCGACAGGGGCCTACGAGCAGTACTTC.

The rearrangement links TRBV19 to TRBJ1-4; 7 bases align to TRBD1. This CDR3 has 14 residues. Trimming took 5 bases from V and 3 from J; bases not matched to a gene: 3. Germline V gene lookup returns CDR1 LNHDA and CDR2 SQIVND (reference sequence). CDR3 sequence: CASSRQGPNEKLFF. The CDR3 nucleotides are TGTGCCAGTAGTCGACAGGGACCTAATGAAAAACTGTTTTTT.

This clone was counted only a few times. The chain employs TRBV28 and TRBJ1-6; the D gene is possibly TRBD1 (5 bases). The CDR3 covers 12 residues. CDR1 and CDR2 (germline): MDHEN, SYDVKM. V lost 3 bases and J lost 14, with 11 bases in between. The CDR3 protein is CASSFQGTTLHF. For the CDR3, the DNA is TGTGCCAGCAGTTTTCAGGGCACGACCCTCCACTTT.

This clone came up once. The rearrangement joins TRBV9 to TRBJ2-3; a weak D match, TRBD1 (5 bases). This CDR3 region has 15 residues. The germline V and J ends were trimmed by 0 bases and 0 bases, with 8 bases remaining between them. Germline V gives CDR1 SGDLS, CDR2 YYNGEE. DNA for the CDR3: TGTGCCAGCAGCGTAGGTAGGGGTAGCACAGATACGCAGTATTTT. Its protein product is CASSVGRGSTDTQYF.

This rearrangement joins TRBV5-1 to TRBJ1-4, with 9 bases fitting TRBD1. This CDR3 contains 16 residues. Germline V gene sequence: CDR1 SGHRS, CDR2 YFSETQ. V lost 4 bases and J lost 6; bases outside the gene matches: 10. Written as DNA, the CDR3 is TGCGCCAGCAGCCATGGGGACAGGGCATCCTATGAAAAACTGTTTTTT. Protein product: CASSHGDRASYEKLFF.

This chain connects TRBV27 to TRBJ2-1; possible D gene TRBD2, 5 bases. The CDR3 length is 14 residues. Deletions cut 5 bases from V and 1 base from J, with 9 bases between. CDR1 MNHEY and CDR2 SMNVEV come from the germline V gene (reference sequence). The CDR3 DNA reads TGTGCCAGCAGTCCGGACTGGTCCTACAATGAGCAGTTCTTC. Its translation is CASSPDWSYNEQFF.